One TCR beta chain is described in this entry. No antigen is known for it. Only in-frame clones appear in the TCRdb table, and some are missing; sequencing was by immunoSEQ multiplex PCR. The table records about 100,000 clones, 75% to 95% of them present only once. This entry is derived from a study of graft-versus-host responses after intestinal transplantation. Study outcomes and limitations: GvH clones appeared in recipient marrow, some first in ileum or blood.

Germline CDR1 and CDR2: MNHEY and SMNVEV (reference sequence). Deletions cut 5 bases from V and 11 bases from J, with 14 bases between. The CDR3 is made up of 12 amino acids. Sequencing was performed on unstimulated CD4+ T cells sorted from spleen or lymph node cells, taken before transplant. J is TRBJ2-3 and V is TRBV27; D is uncertain. The receptor's source is a human donor who was the organ donor for an intestinal transplant. CDR3 in amino acids: CASSLSRSVQYF. CDR3 DNA: TGTGCCAGCAGTCTCTCTAGGAGCGTGCAGTATTTT.